The sequence of this TCR beta chain was determined in a study of blood T cell repertoires in COVID-19. About the study: Sites in the United States, Italy and Spain provided acute and convalescent COVID-19 samples. PBMCs, B-cell-depleted T cells, or T cells provided the cDNA or gDNA that made up the material.

As processed by the authors: Quantification of nucleated cells was approximated via reference gene primer amplification. Produced via immunoSEQ multiplex PCR; TCRdb's table is partial and in-frame only. D and trimming come from the DNA, and the V and J calls and clone size come from that table. The table has roughly 140,000 clones, about 85% seen once. Trimming stripped 8 bases from V and 3 bases from J, with 12 bases between. Germline CDR1 is LNHDA and CDR2 is SQIVND (reference sequence). The CDR3 sequence is 13 residues long. The chain links TRBV19 to TRBJ2-3; a possible D gene is TRBD2 (7 bases). This receptor was identified in a human donor in a cohort sampled during active COVID-19. The specimen was peripheral blood. For the CDR3, the DNA is TGTGCCAGTGGAGGGGGGGGTACAGATACGCAGTATTTT. Its translation: CASGGGGTDTQYF.